This is a list of T cell receptor beta chains from one sample in a study of blood T cell repertoires in COVID-19. The method was immunoSEQ multiplex PCR; TCRdb's version includes in-frame clones alone and lacks a portion of them. The sample carries tens of thousands of clones, about 80% recorded once. Sequencing used peripheral blood. The receptors originated from a human donor in a cohort sampled during active COVID-19. Each CDR3 is given with its conserved first and last residue. The D gene is left open where the match is weak. Not all rows give a size; the values are once, few, many and, for expanded clones, a class.

D: TRBD2
J: TRBJ2-7
size: -
V: TRBV2
DNA: TGTGCCAGCAACCAGCTTAGCGGGAGTATGAGCGAGCAGTACTTC
CDR3: CASNQLSGSMSEQYF

D: -
J: TRBJ1-2
size: few
V: TRBV10-3
DNA: TGTGCCATCAGTCACCGTGCCACTTTGTTCTATGGCTACACCTTC
CDR3: CAISHRATLFYGYTF

D: TRBD1
J: TRBJ1-5
size: -
V: TRBV7-8
DNA: TGTGCCAGCAACCCCTTAGCGCCGGGACAGGGCCTTAATCAGCCCCAGCATTTT
CDR3: CASNPLAPGQGLNQPQHF

D: -
J: TRBJ2-7
size: -
V: TRBV6-5
DNA: TGTGCCAGCCATGATACAGGCACCCCTAAGTACGAGCAGTACTTC
CDR3: CASHDTGTPKYEQYF

D: -
J: TRBJ2-5
size: -
V: TRBV7-3
DNA: TGTGCCAGCAGCTTAAGCCCCGCAGGTCAAGAGACCCAGTACTTC
CDR3: CASSLSPAGQETQYF

D: TRBD1
J: TRBJ1-2
size: -
V: TRBV6-5
DNA: TGTGCCAGCAGTTACGACAGGGTCTATGGCTACACCTTC
CDR3: CASSYDRVYGYTF

D: -
J: TRBJ1-3
size: -
V: TRBV28
DNA: TGTGCCAGCAGTCCCCCCCTACGTTCTGGAAACACCATATATTTT
CDR3: CASSPPLRSGNTIYF

D: TRBD1
J: TRBJ2-2
size: -
V: TRBV19
DNA: TGTGCCAGTAGTACCCTTGGGACAGCGAACACCGGGGAGCTGTTTTTT
CDR3: CASSTLGTANTGELFF

D: TRBD2
J: TRBJ2-2
size: -
V: TRBV4-3
DNA: TGCGCCAGCAGCCCCGGACTAGCGTCCACCGGGGAGCTGTTTTTT
CDR3: CASSPGLASTGELFF

D: TRBD2
J: TRBJ2-7
size: -
V: TRBV5-1
DNA: TGCGCCAGCAGATCGGGGAGGGCCATTGACGAGCAGTACTTC
CDR3: CASRSGRAIDEQYF

D: TRBD2
J: TRBJ2-7
size: -
V: TRBV29-1
DNA: TGCAGCGCCGAGCTAGCGGACGAGCAGTACTTC
CDR3: CSAELADEQYF